The 23 T cell receptor beta chains in this list originate from one sample, sequenced in a study of blood T cell repertoires in COVID-19. The data were produced by immunoSEQ multiplex PCR, yet TCRdb's version contains in-frame clones alone and is incomplete. The data contain 250,000 to 300,000 clones, approximately 85% of them singletons. Sequenced: peripheral blood. These receptors were collected from a woman in her 70s with acute or convalescent COVID-19.

The J gene is TRBJ2-3, the V gene TRBV18; D is possibly TRBD2 (5 bases). The CDR3 runs 18 residues. Deletions cut 0 bases from V and 0 bases from J, with 16 bases between. Germline-derived CDR1 and CDR2 are KGHSH and LQKENI. DNA of the CDR3: TGTGCCAGCTCACCACCTAAGGGAGAGTCTACTAGCACAGATACGCAGTATTTT. Its translation: CASSPPKGESTSTDTQYF.

The chain couples TRBV2 to TRBJ1-1; no reliable D call. The germline V gene encodes CDR1 SNHLY and CDR2 FYNNEI. The CDR3 runs 12 residues. V was shortened by 6 bases and J by 1 base, with 6 bases between the two germline ends. CDR3 amino acids: CASRPQNTEAFF. The CDR3 nucleotides read TGTGCCAGCAGGCCACAGAACACTGAAGCTTTCTTT.

This chain uses TRBV4-2 with TRBJ1-2, with D uncertain. V was pared by 1 base and J by 1 base, with 10 bases between. The CDR3 extends over 15 amino acids. Looked up from germline, CDR1 is LGHNA and CDR2 is YNFKEQ. CDR3 residues: CASSQARTVNYGYTF. The CDR3 region has the DNA TGTGCCAGCAGCCAAGCTAGGACTGTTAACTATGGCTACACCTTC.

The CDR3 DNA reads TGTGCCAGCAGCCGACGGGGGGACCTTCCTGAAGCTTTCTTT. It yields the protein CASSRRGDLPEAFF. This chain uses TRBV3-1 (or the pseudogene TRBV3-2) with TRBJ1-1; D possibly corresponds to TRBD1 (5 bases). This CDR3 contains 14 residues. V lost 4 bases and J 6 bases, leaving 15 bases between the germline ends. Germline CDR1 reads LGHDT; CDR2 reads YNNKEL (reference sequence).

This chain joins TRBV6-6 and TRBJ1-5; D not certain. Trimming stripped 0 bases from V and 5 bases from J, with 11 bases between. Germline V gene sequence: CDR1 MNHNY, CDR2 SVGAGI (reference sequence). The CDR3 length is 15 residues. CDR3 region: CASSYSRLLDQPQHF. Written as DNA, the CDR3 is TGTGCCAGCAGTTACTCAAGACTCCTGGATCAGCCCCAGCATTTT.

The chain joins TRBV5-1 to TRBJ2-7; 10 nucleotides line up with TRBD1. The CDR3 spans 15 residues. The J segment lost 6 bases and the V segment lost 0 bases, leaving 6 bases of the junction unmatched. CDR1 SGHRS and CDR2 YFSETQ come from the germline V gene. CDR3 sequence: CASSLAGQGLGEQYF. The CDR3 coding sequence is TGCGCCAGCAGCTTGGCGGGACAGGGGTTAGGCGAGCAGTACTTC.

The CDR3 DNA sequence: TGTGCCAGCAGAGAGACAGGAACCGGGGAGCTGTTTTTT. Amino acids: CASRETGTGELFF. The V gene is TRBV12-3 or TRBV12-4, the J gene TRBJ2-2; possibly TRBD1 for D (6 bases). Trimming pared 6 bases from V and 5 bases from J, leaving 10 bases between. The CDR3 is 13 amino acids.

V usage is TRBV6-5 and J usage is TRBJ1-4; perhaps TRBD1 as D (5 bases). V dropped 8 bases and J dropped 5 bases, with 18 bases sitting between them. Germline V CDR1 and CDR2: MNHEY, SVGAGI. The CDR3 spans 15 residues. The CDR3 is CASSFGGGWNEKLFF. Here the CDR3 DNA reads TGTGCCAGCTCTTTCGGTGGGGGGTGGAATGAAAAACTGTTTTTT.

The chain carries TRBV18 and TRBJ1-3, with a tentative D call TRBD1 (6 bases). V was shortened by 0 bases and J by 4 bases, with 10 bases between the two germline ends. Per the germline V gene, CDR1 is KGHSH and CDR2 is LQKENI. The CDR3 is 15 amino acids. The DNA for the CDR3 is TGTGCCAGCTCACCACCGACAGGCAGGGGAAACACCATATATTTT. It specifies CASSPPTGRGNTIYF.

This chain connects TRBV4-1 to TRBJ2-3, with D possibly being TRBD1 (5 bases). CDR3 length: 15 residues. Germline V gene data show CDR1 as MGHRA and CDR2 as YSYEKL. V gave up 4 bases and J gave up 2 bases, with 13 bases separating them. The CDR3 loop is CASSRQSDTTDTQYF. The CDR3 DNA reads TGCGCCAGCAGCCGCCAATCGGACACCACAGATACGCAGTATTTT.

This chain uses TRBV15 with TRBJ2-4; 7 bases map to TRBD1. Germline CDR1 reads LNHNV; CDR2 reads YYDKDF (reference sequence). V gave up 2 bases and J gave up 7 bases; unmatched junction bases: 8. The CDR3 has 15 amino acids. The CDR3 bases are TGTGCCACCAGCAGATCACAGGGGACGGGGAACATTCAGTACTTC. This codes for CATSRSQGTGNIQYF.

The chain is built from TRBV3-1 (or the pseudogene TRBV3-2) and TRBJ1-6, with 8 bases aligning to TRBD1. CDR1 and CDR2 from the germline V gene are LGHDT and YNNKEL (reference sequence). J gave up 10 bases and V 4 bases, and 3 bases lay outside the gene matches. The CDR3 covers 13 residues. CDR3 bases: TGTGCCAGCAGCCCGACAGGGGAATCACCCCTCCACTTT. Protein product: CASSPTGESPLHF.

The V call is TRBV27, the J call TRBJ1-6; TRBD1 matches 10 bases. This CDR3 has 19 amino acids. Unmatched junction bases numbered 17, after V lost 6 bases and J lost 6 bases. Germline lookup yields CDR1 MNHEY and CDR2 SMNVEV (reference sequence). CDR3 sequence reads: CASRKRRDRGPPLNSPLHF. The CDR3 DNA reads as TGTGCCAGCAGGAAGCGCCGGGACAGGGGCCCCCCCCTTAATTCACCCCTCCACTTT.

This clone has only a few counts. The V and J genes are TRBV19 and TRBJ2-7; 11 bases are shared with TRBD1. V lost 6 bases and J lost 3; bases outside the gene matches: 4. Germline assignment: CDR1 LNHDA and CDR2 SQIVND (reference sequence). The CDR3 length is 14 residues. CDR3 nucleotides: TGTGCCAGTAGCGAGGGGACAGGGGGCTACGAGCAGTACTTC. Protein product: CASSEGTGGYEQYF.

The CDR3 sequence is CASSRIGNTEAFF. The DNA of the CDR3 is TGTGCCAGCTCAAGAATCGGGAACACTGAAGCTTTCTTT. The chain recombines TRBV2 with TRBJ1-1; D ambiguous. V lost 8 bases and J 1 base, leaving 11 bases between the germline ends. Germline V gene sequence: CDR1 SNHLY, CDR2 FYNNEI. The CDR3 is 13 residues long.

The chain links TRBV12-3 or TRBV12-4 to TRBJ1-5; 8 bases align to TRBD1. J was trimmed by 5 bases and V by 8 bases; bases with no gene match: 5. The CDR3 has 13 residues. CDR3 in amino acids: CASSGQVYQPQHF. CDR3 nucleotide sequence: TGTGCCAGCTCGGGACAGGTTTATCAGCCCCAGCATTTT.

The chain couples TRBV12-2 to TRBJ1-4; the table assigns TRBD1, which was not confirmed against the DNA. TRBV12-2 represents a pseudogene. The CDR3 spans 15 residues. The CDR3 region has the DNA TGTGCAAGTCGCAACCCGACAACAACTAATGAAAAACTGTTTTTT. This gives the protein CASRNPTTTNEKLFF.

This clone was detected a few times. The gene calls are TRBV5-6 and TRBJ2-2; 8 positions agree with TRBD1. V dropped 4 bases and J dropped 3; count of bases not matched to a gene: 5. Germline assignment: CDR1 SGHDT and CDR2 YYEEEE. The CDR3 sequence is 15 residues long. CDR3 sequence (DNA): TGTGCCAGCAGCGGACAGGACAGGGACACCGGGGAGCTGTTTTTT. It encodes CASSGQDRDTGELFF.

The chain employs TRBV6-1 and TRBJ1-2; a weak D match, TRBD1 (5 bases). Germline values: CDR1 MNHNS, CDR2 SASEGT. Trimming took off 3 bases at V and 4 bases at J, with 12 bases between the two ends. The CDR3 sequence is 14 residues long. The CDR3 region has the DNA TGTGCCAGCAGTGAGACAGTCCCTGGCTATGGCTACACCTTC. As protein: CASSETVPGYGYTF.

This clone was seen once. This chain uses TRBV7-2 with TRBJ1-2, with 8 bases aligning to TRBD1. Germline-derived CDR1 and CDR2 are SGHTA and FQGNSA. The length of the CDR3 is 16 residues. V was pared by 5 bases and J by 1 base, with 9 bases of the junction left unmatched. CDR3 coding DNA: TGTGCCAGCAGCCTACAAAACAGGGGGTTTAACTATGGCTACACCTTC. Its translation is CASSLQNRGFNYGYTF.

The V and J genes are TRBV5-1 and TRBJ1-1, with 9 bases fitting TRBD1. Looked up from germline, CDR1 is SGHRS and CDR2 is YFSETQ. Trimming removed 3 bases from V and 3 bases from J; junction bases left unmatched: 12. The CDR3 covers 17 residues. CDR3 in amino acids: CASSSHGTGQGYTEAFF. The CDR3 coding sequence is TGCGCCAGCAGCTCCCACGGCACGGGACAGGGATACACTGAAGCTTTCTTT.

This sequence joins TRBV20-1 and TRBJ1-1, with 9 bases fitting TRBD1. Germline lookup yields CDR1 DFQATT and CDR2 SNEGSKA (reference sequence). J gave up 7 bases and V 3 bases, and 12 bases lay outside the gene matches. This CDR3 spans 15 amino acids. CDR3 sequence: CSASSTGGESNEAFF. The CDR3 DNA sequence: TGCAGTGCTAGTTCAACAGGGGGCGAGAGTAATGAAGCTTTCTTT.

In this sample, this clone turned up once. The rearrangement joins TRBV5-4 to TRBJ1-4; TRBD1 agrees at 7 bases. CDR1 is SGHNT and CDR2 is YYREEE in the germline V gene (reference sequence). There are 16 residues in the CDR3. The trim removed 2 bases at V and 1 base at J, leaving 5 bases unmatched. CDR3 coding DNA: TGTGCCAGCAGCTTACAGGGGTCAGGAACTAATGAAAAACTGTTTTTT. Protein sequence: CASSLQGSGTNEKLFF.